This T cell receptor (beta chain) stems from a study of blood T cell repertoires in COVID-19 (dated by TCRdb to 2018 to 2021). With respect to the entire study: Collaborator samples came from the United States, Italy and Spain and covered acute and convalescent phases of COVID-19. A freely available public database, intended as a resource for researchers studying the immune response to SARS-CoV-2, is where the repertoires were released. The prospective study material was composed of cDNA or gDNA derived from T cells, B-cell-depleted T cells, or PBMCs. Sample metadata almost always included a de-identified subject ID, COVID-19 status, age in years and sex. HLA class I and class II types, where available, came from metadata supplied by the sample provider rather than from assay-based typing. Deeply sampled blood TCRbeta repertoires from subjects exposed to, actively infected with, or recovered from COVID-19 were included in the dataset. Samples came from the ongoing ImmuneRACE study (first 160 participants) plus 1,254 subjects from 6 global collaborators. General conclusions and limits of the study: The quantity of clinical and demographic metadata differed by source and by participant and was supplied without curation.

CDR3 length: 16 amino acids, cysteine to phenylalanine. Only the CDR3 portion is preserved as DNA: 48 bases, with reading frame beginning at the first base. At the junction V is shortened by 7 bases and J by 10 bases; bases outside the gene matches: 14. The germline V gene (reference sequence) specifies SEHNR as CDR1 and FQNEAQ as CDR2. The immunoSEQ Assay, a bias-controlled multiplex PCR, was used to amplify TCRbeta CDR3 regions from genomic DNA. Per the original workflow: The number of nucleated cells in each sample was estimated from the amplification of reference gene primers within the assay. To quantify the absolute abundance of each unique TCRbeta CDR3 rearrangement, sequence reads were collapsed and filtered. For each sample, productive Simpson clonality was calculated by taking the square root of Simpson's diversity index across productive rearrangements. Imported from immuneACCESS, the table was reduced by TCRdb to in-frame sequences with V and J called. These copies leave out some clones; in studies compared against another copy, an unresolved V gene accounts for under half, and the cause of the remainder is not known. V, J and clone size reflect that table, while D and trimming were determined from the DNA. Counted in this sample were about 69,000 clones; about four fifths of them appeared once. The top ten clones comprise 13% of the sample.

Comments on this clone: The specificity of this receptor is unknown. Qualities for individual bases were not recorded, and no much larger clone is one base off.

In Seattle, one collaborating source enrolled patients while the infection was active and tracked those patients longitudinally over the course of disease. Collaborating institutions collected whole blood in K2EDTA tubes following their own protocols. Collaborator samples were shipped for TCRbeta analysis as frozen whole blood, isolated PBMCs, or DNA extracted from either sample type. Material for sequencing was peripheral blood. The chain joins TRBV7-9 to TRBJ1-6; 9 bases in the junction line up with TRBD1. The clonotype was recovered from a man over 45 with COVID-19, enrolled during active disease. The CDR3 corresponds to CASTAEPGQGRSPLHF. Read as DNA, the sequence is TGTGCCAGCACGGCCGAACCGGGACAGGGCCGGTCACCCCTCCACTTT.